The present T cell receptor beta chain was sequenced within a study of shared clonotypes between healthy human individuals (dated by TCRdb to the early 2020s). About the investigation overall: The cohort comprised a couple of women and a few men aged 18 to 49 years. For each donor, CD4 naive and CD4 memory were each given three plates, CD8 naive was given two plates, and CD8 memory was given one plate. To estimate repertoire size and how much clonotypes are shared between individuals, the study performed deep sequencing of blood TCR repertoires from roughly five healthy adults. Different laboratories and diverse techniques were used to prepare libraries and sequence TCR repertoires, to increase sequencing depth and limit assay-specific biases. Leukapheresis yielded between about 0.85 and 10 billion PBMCs per donor.

What the research found in general, with its limitations: Across a few donors, approximately 4.6% of naive CD4, 3.5% of naive CD8, about 2.3% of memory CD4, and 0.4% of memory CD8 clonotypes were shared. Higher generation probabilities were observed for clonotypes shared by all four sorted-subset donors than for non-shared clonotypes. Estimated clonotype richness was generally larger for naive than for memory subsets. Only blood was sampled, and tissue TCR repertoires likely differ from those in blood. Because the study included a small number of donors, the genetic and exposure-history diversity represented was limited. Even with the large sequencing depth, rarefaction of the sorted-subset datasets indicated that sequencing was incomplete. Pairwise subsampling led to the expectation that sequencing depth would affect the degree of clonotype sharing among donors.

A word on this clone: Its cognate antigen has yet to be identified. Base qualities are not recorded, but no much larger clone differs from it by a single base.

The CDR3 has 11 amino acids, counting the end cysteine and phenylalanine. CDR3 DNA only is kept here, 33 bases in frame from base 1. According to the germline V gene (reference sequence), CDR1 reads DFQATT and CDR2 reads SNEGSKA. Deletion took 6 bases off V and 5 bases off J, with a span of 10 bases between the germline ends. The donors were healthy, HIV-negative adults with no recently reported acute infections or vaccinations. Every donor was a Caucasian adult residing in Nashville, Tennessee, USA. Magnetic negative selection was used to enrich CD4+ T cells, after which naive cells were positively selected on CD45RA and the negative fraction became the memory subset. Blood was obtained by leukapheresis, after which PBMCs were separated by Ficoll-Histopaque density gradient centrifugation and cryopreserved in liquid nitrogen vapor phase. Purity and quantity of every magnetically sorted T cell population were checked by analytical flow cytometry. From each sorted fraction, genomic DNA was isolated and quantified by UV absorbance on a Nanodrop 2000c.

TCR CDR3 regions were amplified from genomic DNA by multiplex PCR using the deep immunoSEQ assay. Extracted genomic DNA from each cell subset was spread evenly across all wells of several immunoSEQ 96-well plates, with each plate serving as a replicate. Each replicate PCR for sorted subsets received about 210 ng genomic DNA, equal to roughly 30,000 T cell genomes. Purified libraries were measured with a Qubit 3.0 fluorometer, size-checked on a Bioanalyzer 2100, and measured again with the KAPA Library Quantification kit. Every immunoSEQ 96-well plate was sequenced on a separate single-read 150-cycle Illumina NextSeq 550 flow cell. The study's processing was this. The immunoSEQ output contained only junctional sequences without quality scores, so filtering could not match that applied to full-length reads. To assign V/J genes and CDR3, sequences were annotated using PyIR, a Python wrapper for IgBLAST v1.9, with IMGT germline references. Any read was removed if the V/J assignment was weak (E-value above 1e-6), the CDR3 was missing, or the read contained stop codons, out-of-frame junctions, or ambiguous translated residues. V3J clonotypes were defined by identical inferred V gene, J gene, and CDR3 amino acid sequence. Percentage overlap between repertoires was computed as shared unique clonotypes divided by the size of the smaller repertoire. Three approaches were used to assess repertoire richness: RTK rarefaction, the Chao1 estimator, and Recon v2.1 estimates of unobserved clonotypes. Generation probabilities were computed with OLGA for all TCRbeta clonotypes obtained by the gDNA method from several donors. TCRdb obtained this table from immuneACCESS and retained in-frame rearrangements with V and J assigned. These tables miss some clones; where compared with another copy, unresolved V genes account for less than half of the shortfall, and the remainder is unexplained. The V and J calls and the clone size are those of that table, but D and trimming were determined from the DNA. A total of 1,400,000 or so clones appear in this sample, 98% of them only once. 0.3% to 0.45% of the sample lies in the top ten.

The receptor chain draws on TRBV20-1 and TRBJ2-5; the D gene remains uncertain. This TCR came from a man between 25 and 39 years old in good health. Sequenced material: naive CD4+ T cells sorted from blood. The cell subset or site label, as the study defines it: CD45RA+ positively selected. The CDR3 sequence is CSAPDLETQYF. The DNA sequence reads TGCAGTGCCCCCGATTTGGAGACCCAGTACTTC.